This T cell receptor (beta chain) is drawn from a study of cytomegalovirus exposure and HLA in healthy donors. This CDR3 is built from 14 residues. Germline CDR1 reads MNHEY; CDR2 reads SVGAGI. V was pared by 3 bases and J by 4 bases, with 4 bases of the junction left unmatched. On this clone: The antigen is unknown.

Study observations and caveats: When the data were analyzed later, several of the most significant clusters appeared to be linked to common viral pathogens. Investigators reported over 150 TCR beta chains as tied to cytomegalovirus.

The primer mix had 60 Vbeta and 13 Jbeta primers. Profiled with immunoSEQ multiplex PCR; TCRdb holds only in-frame clones, not every one. The table records around 140,000 clones, around 83% of them present only once. Sequences were obtained from PBMCs. V gene TRBV6-5 combines with J gene TRBJ2-5, with 8 bases aligning to TRBD2. This clonotype originated in a woman aged 50 to 60 in good health and CMV-seropositive. CDR3 nucleotide sequence: TGTGCCAGCAGTTATCTCGGGAGGGGAGAGACCCAGTACTTC. Its protein is CASSYLGRGETQYF.